The 4 T cell receptor beta chains below come from one sample, sequenced in a study of T cells in Graves' hyperthyroidism and ophthalmopathy. Amplification of TCR beta CDR3 regions used RNA as the template. The HTBI primer set was used in a first-round RT-PCR of the TCR CDR3. TCRdb re-derived calls from the multiplex PCR reads in MiXCR, one entry per CDR3 protein. Among around 400,000 distinct CDR3 sequences listed, roughly 15% were seen once. Sequenced material: blood. These receptors came from a woman aged 55-69 years with Graves' ophthalmopathy.

In its sample, this clonotype was seen a few times. The gene calls are TRBV2 and TRBJ1-3, with a tentative D call TRBD1 (5 bases). The V and J ends lost 6 bases and 0 bases respectively, with 12 bases between them. Per germline, CDR1 SNHLY and CDR2 FYNNEI. This CDR3 spans 15 amino acids. DNA of the CDR3: TGTGCCAGCAGGTCCGACAGTTTCTCTGGAAACACCATATATTTT. Its translation: CASRSDSFSGNTIYF.

The chain joins TRBV7-3 to TRBJ2-7; the match to TRBD2 covers 9 bases. J lost 0 bases, V lost 2 bases, and 5 bases had no gene match. Per germline, CDR1 SGHTA and CDR2 FQGTGA. The CDR3 contains 16 residues. The CDR3 DNA reads as TGTGCCAGCAGCTTATCCCCTAGCGGGGTCTCCTACGAGCAGTACTTC. This gives the protein CASSLSPSGVSYEQYF.

There are a few counts of this clonotype. It may be a read error: a sequence one base away is much more abundant. The V gene is TRBV18, the J gene TRBJ2-5; D gene ambiguous. This CDR3 contains 14 residues. The germline gives CDR1 KGHSH, CDR2 LQKENI. The ends were cut back, 3 bases at V and 1 base at J, with 9 bases in the middle. The CDR3 sequence is CASSPANIQETQYF. The CDR3 nucleotides are TGTGCCAGCTCACCCGCAAATATCCAAGAGACCCAGTACTTC. Combining the CDR3 with reference TRBV18 and TRBJ2-5 gives the whole variable domain NAGVMQNPRHLVRRRGQEARLRCSPMKGHSHVYWYRQLPEEGLKFMVYLQKENIIDESGMPKERFSAEFPKEGPSILRIQQVVRGDSAAYFCASSPANIQETQYFGPGTRLLVL.

This clonotype was detected ten times or more. J is TRBJ2-7 and V is TRBV20-1; 7 bases align to TRBD2. V lost 6 bases, J lost 1 base, and 12 bases stayed unmatched. Germline assignment: CDR1 DFQATT and CDR2 SNEGSKA (reference sequence). The CDR3 contains 15 residues. CDR3 in DNA: TGCAGTGCAAAAGCGGGCCTAGCGGAATCCTACGAGCAGTACTTC. The encoded protein is CSAKAGLAESYEQYF.